Presented here are 6 T cell receptor beta chains from one specimen sequenced in a study of shared clonotypes between healthy human individuals. Method: immunoSEQ multiplex PCR; TCRdb's copy keeps in-frame clones and lacks some. The table lists about half a million clones, 79% of them singletons. Sequencing input: PBMCs. The receptors were sampled from a woman in her 40s in good health. Some clones in this sample may be carry-over from other donors' samples.

The sample holds a few counts of this clone. The rearrangement links TRBV5-6 to TRBJ2-7, with 14 bases fitting TRBD2. This CDR3 comprises 16 residues. The V and J ends lost 6 bases and 5 bases, in that order; junction bases with no gene match: 10. Germline V gene data show CDR1 as SGHDT and CDR2 as YYEEEE. CDR3 in amino acids: CASTNMGLAGANEQYF. The DNA of the CDR3 is TGTGCCAGCACCAATATGGGACTAGCGGGAGCAAACGAGCAGTACTTC.

This chain joins TRBV5-1 and TRBJ2-7; 13 bases match TRBD2. The V and J ends lost 3 bases and 9 bases, in that order; junction bases with no gene match: 12. This CDR3 has 16 amino acids. The germline CDR1 and CDR2 sequences are SGHRS and YFSETQ. This CDR3 is CASSSGLAGPTRLQYF. The CDR3 DNA reads as TGCGCCAGCAGCTCGGGACTAGCGGGACCAACACGACTGCAGTACTTC.

The V call is TRBV9, the J call TRBJ2-7, with 8 bases fitting TRBD2. Germline-derived CDR1 and CDR2 are SGDLS and YYNGEE. The CDR3 extends over 15 amino acids. The V gene end was trimmed by 4 bases and the J gene end by 0 bases; junction bases not matched to a gene: 6. The CDR3 bases are TGTGCCAGCAGCTTTAGCGGGGCGCCCTCCTACGAGCAGTACTTC. This sequence encodes CASSFSGAPSYEQYF.

The chain has TRBV15 and TRBJ1-4; perhaps TRBD1 as D (6 bases). Trimming removed 2 bases from V and 8 bases from J, with 18 bases in between. The germline V gene has CDR1 LNHNV and CDR2 YYDKDF (reference sequence). The CDR3 length is 16 residues. CDR3 region: CATSRLSTRGEEKLFF. DNA for the CDR3: TGTGCCACCAGCAGATTATCGACAAGGGGGGAAGAAAAACTGTTTTTT.

The chain links TRBV30 to TRBJ2-7; D might be TRBD1 (6 bases). The CDR3 totals 16 residues. Germline CDR1 reads GTSNPN; CDR2 reads SVGIG (reference sequence). V was cut by 4 bases and J by 0 bases, with 19 bases left in between. This CDR3 is CAWKGPQGRYSYEQYF. Written as DNA, the CDR3 is TGTGCCTGGAAAGGTCCACAGGGAAGGTACTCCTACGAGCAGTACTTC.

Turning to this clone: Other nucleotide sequences in the sample specify the same CDR3. The rearrangement links TRBV28 to TRBJ2-7; D is unclear. The ends were cut back, 5 bases at V and 0 bases at J, with 17 bases in the middle. Germline CDR1 is MDHEN and CDR2 is SYDVKM. This CDR3 contains 16 residues. The CDR3: CASSHPVLMSSYEQYF. CDR3 in DNA: TGTGCCAGCAGTCACCCTGTTTTGATGAGCTCCTACGAGCAGTACTTC.